This T cell receptor beta chain is from a study of T cells after yellow fever vaccination. CDR1 and CDR2 (germline): MNHEY, SVGAGI. The V end was cut by 4 bases, the J end by 6 bases, with 12 bases between. CDR3 length: 14 amino acids. Overall study findings and caveats: Clonotypes found in both CD4 and CD8 compartments made up a small share.

Template switching by 5'RACE produced TCR cDNA, adding a universal primer site and UMIs. TCRdb reprocessed the 5' RACE reads with MiXCR, giving one entry per CDR3 protein. The top ten clones hold roughly 18% of a sample with fewer than 450,000 distinct CDR3 sequences, around 8.1% of them seen once. This clonotype appeared a few times. Its target is not known. This chain connects TRBV6-5 to TRBJ2-2, with D perhaps TRBD2 (6 bases). This TCR was sampled from a man younger than 35 who received the YFV17D yellow fever vaccine. Specimen: PBMCs, collected approximately 40 days after the first yellow fever vaccination. The CDR3 nucleotides are TGTGCCAGCAGTTGGTTCAGGGAGGCCGGGGAGCTGTTTTTT. Its protein product is CASSWFREAGELFF.